This entry features one TCR beta chain sequence. The sample comes from a study of PD-L1 blockade in urothelial cancer. Data came from immunoSEQ multiplex PCR; TCRdb stores just in-frame clones and leaves some out. The sample has under 50,000 clones, 86% seen once. Time point indicated: peripheral blood 6 weeks after treatment start. This CDR3 has 19 amino acids. This sequence originates from a man between 60 and 75 years old with urothelial cancer. The genes are TRBV21-1 and TRBJ2-7; TRBD2 is the table's D call and was not checked against the DNA. TRBV21-1 is classified as a pseudogene. The input for sequencing was PBMCs, taken around atezolizumab (anti-PD-L1) treatment. The CDR3 region is CASSNGGGPSGRSSYEQYF. CDR3 in DNA: TGTGCCAGCAGCAATGGGGGGGGTCCTAGCGGGAGAAGCTCCTACGAGCAGTACTTC.